These 20 T cell receptor beta chains came from one sample sequenced in a study of blood T cells in healthy people across ages. It was with a sample-barcoded 5' primer and a J-beta primer mix that a second PCR of roughly 7 to 12 cycles was run. One entry per CDR3 protein, called by TCRdb with MiXCR from the 5' RACE reads. The data contain 800,000 to 950,000 distinct CDR3 sequences, 25% to 35% of them seen just once; the ten biggest clones take up 10%. This same sample was also taken into another study, of T cells of mothers and their children.

The sequencing sample was made of blood. Receptor source: a woman in her thirties or forties in good health.

This clonotype was counted only a few times. With a much larger clone just one base away, this may be a read error. The CDR3 region has the DNA TGTGCCGCTCAGGGGACGGGAAATTCACCCCTCCACTTT. It codes for CAAQGTGNSPLHF. This chain links TRBV7-2 with TRBJ1-6; possible D gene TRBD1, 6 bases. CDR1 and CDR2 from the germline V gene are SGHTA and FQGNSA. The CDR3 is 13 residues long. V lost 11 bases, J lost 7 bases, and 15 bases lay in between.

This chain joins TRBV21-1 and TRBJ2-2; TRBD1 is taken as the D call from the table, unchecked against the DNA. TRBV21-1 constitutes a pseudogene. The CDR3 contains 14 residues. CDR3 residues: CASHGGATTGELFF. In nucleotides, the CDR3 is TGTGCCAGCCACGGGGGGGCGACCACCGGGGAGCTGTTTTTT.

There are many counts of this clonotype. V gene TRBV7-6 combines with J gene TRBJ2-7, with D perhaps given as TRBD1 or TRBD2 (5 bases each). In germline, CDR1 is SGHVS, CDR2 FNYEAQ. This CDR3 spans 15 amino acids. The germline V and J ends were trimmed by 5 bases and 1 base, with 15 bases remaining between them. CDR3 nucleotide sequence: TGTGCCAGCAGCCCTAGGGACGACGGTTCCTACGAGCAGTACTTC. It codes for CASSPRDDGSYEQYF.

The chain employs TRBV21-1 and TRBJ2-1; the D call TRBD1 from the table was never checked on the DNA. TRBV21-1 is annotated as a pseudogene. This CDR3 region has 16 residues. This CDR3 is CATLRGRHCLRREQFF. Written as DNA, the CDR3 is TGTGCCACCTTACGGGGCAGGCACTGCTTGAGGAGGGAGCAGTTCTTC.

This clonotype occurred a few times. The CDR3 loop reads CASSSTGGDTQYF. CDR3 DNA: TGTGCCAGCAGCTCAACAGGGGGAGATACGCAGTATTTT. The V and J genes are TRBV6-6 and TRBJ2-3; 8 bases agree with TRBD1. CDR3 length: 13 residues. The ends lost 6 bases at V and 5 bases at J; junction bases unmatched: 4. Per the germline V gene, CDR1 is MNHNY and CDR2 is SVGAGI (reference sequence).

The V and J genes are TRBV20-1 and TRBJ2-7; a weak D match, TRBD2 (6 bases). The CDR3 extends over 15 amino acids. CDR1 and CDR2 from the germline V gene are DFQATT and SNEGSKA (reference sequence). Trimming stripped 6 bases from V and 5 bases from J, with 23 bases between. The CDR3 nucleotides are TGCAGTGCCACCATAGACAAGGCGGGGCCCCACGAGCAGTACTTC. Translated: CSATIDKAGPHEQYF.

The sample holds many counts of this clonotype. The chain recombines TRBV25-1 with TRBJ2-7, with a tentative D call TRBD2 (6 bases). Germline lookup yields CDR1 MGHDK and CDR2 SYGVNS. V lost 7 bases and J 5 bases, leaving 12 bases between the germline ends. CDR3 length: 12 amino acids. The CDR3 reads CASMAGSDEQYF. CDR3 bases: TGTGCCAGCATGGCGGGGTCTGACGAGCAGTACTTC.

This clonotype was detected ten times or more. V usage is TRBV7-2 and J usage is TRBJ2-7; D is ambiguous. This CDR3 is built from 16 residues. V was shortened by 0 bases and J by 3 bases, with 15 bases between the two germline ends. The germline gives CDR1 SGHTA, CDR2 FQGNSA. The chain's CDR3 is CASSLAWLTRVYEQYF. The CDR3 bases are TGTGCCAGCAGCTTAGCCTGGCTAACAAGAGTCTACGAGCAGTACTTC.

The table lists this clonotype with many counts. The J gene is TRBJ1-2, the V gene TRBV4-1, with 9 positions matching TRBD1. Germline assignment: CDR1 MGHRA and CDR2 YSYEKL. The V segment lost 2 bases and the J segment 6 bases; nucleotides outside the gene matches: 13. CDR3 size: 17 residues. DNA for the CDR3: TGCGCCAGCAGCCAAACTTTCCGGGACAGGGTTTCGAATGGCTACACCTTC. Its protein product is CASSQTFRDRVSNGYTF.

CDR3 in DNA: TGTGCCAGCAGGGATGGTGGCCTCAATGAGCAGTTCTTC. Protein product: CASRDGGLNEQFF. The chain uses TRBV28 and TRBJ2-1; D gene unclear. The V gene lost 6 bases and the J gene lost 6 bases, with 12 bases spanning the gap. In germline, CDR1 is MDHEN, CDR2 SYDVKM. The CDR3 has 13 amino acids.

The chain carries TRBV29-1 and TRBJ2-5; a possible D gene is TRBD1 (5 bases). The J call may not be correct, given that the DNA end is closer to TRBJ2-7. The CDR3 loop spans 13 amino acids. Per germline, CDR1 SQVTM and CDR2 ANQGSEA. CDR3 nucleotides: TGCAGCGTTGAAGTTGGTAAGGGGCCCGAGCAGTACTTC. It codes for CSVEVGKGPEQYF.

In its sample, this clonotype was seen many times. J is TRBJ2-7 and V is TRBV14, with D perhaps being TRBD1 or TRBD2 (5 bases each). V lost 2 bases and J lost 11, with 13 bases in between. CDR1 and CDR2 (germline): SGHDN, FVKESK. The CDR3 has 12 amino acids. The CDR3 bases are TGTGCCAGCAGCCAATATGGGGGTACGGAGTACTTC. Protein product: CASSQYGGTEYF.

The chain joins TRBV5-5 to TRBJ2-2; D remains unclear. V was shortened by 1 base and J by 1 base, with 11 bases between the two germline ends. Germline assignment: CDR1 SGHKS and CDR2 YYEKEE (reference sequence). This CDR3 spans 16 amino acids. CDR3 sequence: CASSLNSYRNTGELFF. In nucleotides, the CDR3 is TGTGCCAGCAGCTTGAATTCCTATAGGAACACCGGGGAGCTGTTTTTT.

The chain uses TRBV18 and TRBJ2-1, with D tentatively TRBD2 (6 bases). The CDR3 loop spans 15 amino acids. The germline CDR1 and CDR2 sequences are KGHSH and LQKENI. V was clipped by 3 bases and J by 12 bases, with 21 bases between them. The CDR3 sequence is CASSPGNTPGVSQFF. In DNA, the CDR3 is TGTGCCAGCTCACCCGGGAATACCCCGGGGGTTTCGCAGTTCTTC.

This chain uses TRBV28 with TRBJ2-1, with 14 bases aligning to TRBD2. The germline V gene encodes CDR1 MDHEN and CDR2 SYDVKM. V was pared by 6 bases and J by 9 bases, with 10 bases of the junction left unmatched. This CDR3 has 16 residues. CDR3 protein: CASRAGLAGEWVEQFF. In DNA form, the CDR3 reads TGTGCCAGCAGGGCGGGACTAGCGGGGGAGTGGGTTGAGCAGTTCTTC.

Concerning this clonotype itself: A much larger clone is a single base away; this may be a read error. The rearrangement links TRBV6-1 to TRBJ2-6, with D possibly TRBD1 on 5 matching bases. CDR3 length equals 15 residues. Germline CDR1 and CDR2: MNHNS and SASEGT. The CDR3 loop is CASSEMSSGANVRTF. CDR3 DNA: TGTGCCAGCAGTGAAATGAGCTCTGGGGCCAACGTCCGGACTTTC.

The rearrangement links TRBV5-1 to TRBJ1-2; weak D call: TRBD1 (5 bases). V was shortened by 5 bases and J by 0 bases, with 11 bases between the two germline ends. The CDR3 length is 14 residues. In germline, CDR1 is SGHRS, CDR2 YFSETQ. The CDR3: CASRRWGTNYGYTF. The CDR3 bases are TGCGCCAGCAGGAGATGGGGGACTAACTATGGCTACACCTTC.

This chain connects TRBV20-1 to TRBJ2-3; 10 bases align to TRBD2. Per germline, CDR1 DFQATT and CDR2 SNEGSKA (reference sequence). The trim removed 0 bases at V and 1 base at J, leaving 4 bases unmatched. This CDR3 comprises 16 residues. The CDR3 spells CSARDSSGGRTDTQYF. The CDR3 DNA reads as TGCAGTGCTAGAGACTCTAGCGGGGGACGCACAGATACGCAGTATTTT.

The J gene is TRBJ2-4, the V gene TRBV30; the D is unclear. The J call is doubtful: the DNA matches TRBJ2-7 better. The CDR3 loop spans 13 amino acids. Germline V gene lookup returns CDR1 GTSNPN and CDR2 SVGIG (reference sequence). CDR3 protein: CAWSGGFPYEQYF. For the CDR3, the DNA is TGTGCCTGGAGTGGGGGATTTCCCTACGAGCAGTACTTC.

This chain uses TRBV7-3 with TRBJ2-5, with D possibly TRBD1 on 5 matching bases. CDR1 is SGHTA, CDR2 FQGTGA, per germline. Trimming removed 4 bases from V and 5 bases from J, with 17 bases in between. There are 15 residues in the CDR3. The CDR3 here is CASSSAGSRLETQYF. DNA for the CDR3: TGTGCCAGCAGCTCGGCAGGGTCTCGGTTGGAGACCCAGTACTTC.